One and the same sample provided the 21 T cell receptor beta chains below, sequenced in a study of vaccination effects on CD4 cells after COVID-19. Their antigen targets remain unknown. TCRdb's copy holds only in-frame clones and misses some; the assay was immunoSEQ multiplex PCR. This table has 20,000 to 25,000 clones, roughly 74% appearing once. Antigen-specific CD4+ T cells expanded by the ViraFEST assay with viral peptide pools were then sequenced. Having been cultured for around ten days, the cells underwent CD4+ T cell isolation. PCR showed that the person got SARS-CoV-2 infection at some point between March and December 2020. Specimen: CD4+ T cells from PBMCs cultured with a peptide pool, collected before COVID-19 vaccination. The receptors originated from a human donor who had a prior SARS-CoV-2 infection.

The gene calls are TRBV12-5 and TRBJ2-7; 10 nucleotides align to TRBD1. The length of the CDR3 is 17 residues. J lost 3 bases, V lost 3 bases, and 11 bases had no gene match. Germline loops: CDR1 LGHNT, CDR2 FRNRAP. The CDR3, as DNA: TGTGCTAGTGGTTTACCCACCACCGGGACAGGGGTCTACGAGCAGTACTTC. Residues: CASGLPTTGTGVYEQYF.

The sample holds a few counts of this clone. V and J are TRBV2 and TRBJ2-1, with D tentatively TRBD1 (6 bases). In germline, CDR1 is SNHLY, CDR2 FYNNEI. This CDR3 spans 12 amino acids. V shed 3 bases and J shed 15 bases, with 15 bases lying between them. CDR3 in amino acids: CASSDGPQGGFF. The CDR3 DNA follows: TGTGCCAGCAGTGATGGCCCTCAAGGGGGGTTCTTC.

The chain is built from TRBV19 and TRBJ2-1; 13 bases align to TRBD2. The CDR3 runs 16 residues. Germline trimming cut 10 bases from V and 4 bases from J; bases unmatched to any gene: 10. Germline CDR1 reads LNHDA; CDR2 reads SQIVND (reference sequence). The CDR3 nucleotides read TGTGCCACCAAAAGGGGGACTAGCGGGGCGTACAATGAGCAGTTCTTC. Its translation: CATKRGTSGAYNEQFF. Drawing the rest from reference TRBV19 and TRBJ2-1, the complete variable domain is DGGITQSPKYLFRKEGQNVTLSCEQNLNHDAMYWYRQDPGQGLRLIYYSQIVNDFQKGDIAEGYSVSREKKESFPLTVTSAQKNPTAFYLCATKRGTSGAYNEQFFGPGTRLTVL.

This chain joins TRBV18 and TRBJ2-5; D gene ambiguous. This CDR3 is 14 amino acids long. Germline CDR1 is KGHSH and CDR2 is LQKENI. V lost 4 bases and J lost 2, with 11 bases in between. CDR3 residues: CASSRGQEQETQYF. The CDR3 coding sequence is TGTGCCAGCTCACGTGGGCAGGAGCAAGAGACCCAGTACTTC.

The CDR3 region is CASSPPDRQLFF. In nucleotides, the CDR3 is TGTGCCAGCTCACCACCCGACAGGCAACTGTTTTTT. J is TRBJ1-4 and V is TRBV18; D is possibly TRBD1 (6 bases). Trimming took off 0 bases at V and 12 bases at J, with 8 bases between the two ends. The CDR3 is 12 residues long. Germline V gives CDR1 KGHSH, CDR2 LQKENI.

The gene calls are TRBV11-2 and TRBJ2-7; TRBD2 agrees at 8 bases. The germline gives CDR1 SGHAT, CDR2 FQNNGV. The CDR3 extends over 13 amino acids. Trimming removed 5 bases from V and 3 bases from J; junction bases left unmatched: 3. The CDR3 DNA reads TGTGCCAGCAGCGAGGGGACTAGCTACGAGCAGTACTTC. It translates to CASSEGTSYEQYF.

The CDR3 sequence: CASSDTGRVYQPQHF. DNA for the CDR3: TGTGCCAGCAGTGACACGGGCAGGGTGTATCAGCCCCAGCATTTT. The chain recombines TRBV2 with TRBJ1-5; a possible D gene is TRBD1 (5 bases). Trimming pared 3 bases from V and 5 bases from J, leaving 14 bases between. The length of the CDR3 is 15 residues. CDR1 SNHLY and CDR2 FYNNEI come from the germline V gene.

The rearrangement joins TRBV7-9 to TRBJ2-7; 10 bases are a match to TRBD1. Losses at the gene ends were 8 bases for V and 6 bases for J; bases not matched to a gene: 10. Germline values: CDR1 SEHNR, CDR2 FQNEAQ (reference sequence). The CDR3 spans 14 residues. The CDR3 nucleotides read TGTGCCAGCGGGGGATGGACAGGGGGACGCGAGCAGTACTTC. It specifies CASGGWTGGREQYF.

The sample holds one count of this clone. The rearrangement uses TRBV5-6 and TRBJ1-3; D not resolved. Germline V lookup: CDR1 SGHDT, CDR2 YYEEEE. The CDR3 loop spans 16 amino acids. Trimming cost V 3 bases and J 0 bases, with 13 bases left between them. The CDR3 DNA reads TGTGCCAGCAGCTCGTTGTATTTGGACTCTGGAAACACCATATATTTT. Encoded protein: CASSSLYLDSGNTIYF. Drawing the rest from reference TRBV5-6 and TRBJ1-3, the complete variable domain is DAGVTQSPTHLIKTRGQQVTLRCSPKSGHDTVSWYQQALGQGPQFIFQYYEEEERQRGNFPDRFSGHQFPNYSSELNVNALLLGDSALYLCASSSLYLDSGNTIYFGEGSWLTVV.

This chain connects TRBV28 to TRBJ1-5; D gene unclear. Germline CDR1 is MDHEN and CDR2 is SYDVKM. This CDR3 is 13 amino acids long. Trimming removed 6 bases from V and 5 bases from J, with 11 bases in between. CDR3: CASSEDGYQPQHF. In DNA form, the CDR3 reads TGTGCCAGCAGCGAGGACGGTTATCAGCCCCAGCATTTT.

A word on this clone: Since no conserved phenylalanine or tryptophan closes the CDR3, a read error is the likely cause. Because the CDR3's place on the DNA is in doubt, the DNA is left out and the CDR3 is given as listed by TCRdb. This chain's CDR3 is CASILPGAP. The chain links TRBV6-4 to TRBJ1-1. Germline CDR1 reads MRHNA; CDR2 reads SNTAGT. Including both end residues, the CDR3 is 9 amino acids long.

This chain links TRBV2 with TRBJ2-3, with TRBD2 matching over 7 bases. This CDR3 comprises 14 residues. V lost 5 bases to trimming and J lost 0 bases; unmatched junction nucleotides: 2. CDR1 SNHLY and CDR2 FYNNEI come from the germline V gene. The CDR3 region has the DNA TGTGCCAGCAGTTCGACTAGCAGCACAGATACGCAGTATTTT. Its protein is CASSSTSSTDTQYF.

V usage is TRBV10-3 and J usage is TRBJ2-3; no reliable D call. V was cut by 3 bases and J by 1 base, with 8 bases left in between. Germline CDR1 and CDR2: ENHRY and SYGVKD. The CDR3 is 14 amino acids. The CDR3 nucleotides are TGTGCCATCAGTGAAGGGTGGGGCACAGATACGCAGTATTTT. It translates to CAISEGWGTDTQYF.

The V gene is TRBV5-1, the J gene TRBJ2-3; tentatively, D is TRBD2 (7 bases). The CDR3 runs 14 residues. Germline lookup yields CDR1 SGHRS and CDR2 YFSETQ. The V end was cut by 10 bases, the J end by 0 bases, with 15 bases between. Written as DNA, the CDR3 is TGCGCCGGAAGCCGGGGGGCGAGCACAGATACGCAGTATTTT. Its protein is CAGSRGASTDTQYF.

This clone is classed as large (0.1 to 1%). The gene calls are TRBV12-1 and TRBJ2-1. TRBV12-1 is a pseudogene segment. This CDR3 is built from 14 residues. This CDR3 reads CASSFAGRIPAEFF. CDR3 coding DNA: TGTGCCAGCAGCTTTGCTGGGCGCATCCCCGCGGAGTTCTTC.

CDR3 protein: CASSFTSGTYEQYF. CDR3 nucleotides: TGTGCCAGCAGTTTCACTAGCGGAACCTACGAGCAGTACTTC. The chain employs TRBV6-5 and TRBJ2-7; TRBD2 aligns across 8 bases. Germline CDR1 and CDR2: MNHEY and SVGAGI. V was clipped by 4 bases and J by 2 bases; unmatched bases: 4. The CDR3 is 14 amino acids.

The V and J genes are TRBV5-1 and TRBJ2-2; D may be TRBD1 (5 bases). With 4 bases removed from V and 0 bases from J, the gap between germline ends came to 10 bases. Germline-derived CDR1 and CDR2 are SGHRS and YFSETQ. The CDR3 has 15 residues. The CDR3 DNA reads TGCGCCAGCAGCCCGACAGAGACGAACACCGGGGAGCTGTTTTTT. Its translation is CASSPTETNTGELFF.

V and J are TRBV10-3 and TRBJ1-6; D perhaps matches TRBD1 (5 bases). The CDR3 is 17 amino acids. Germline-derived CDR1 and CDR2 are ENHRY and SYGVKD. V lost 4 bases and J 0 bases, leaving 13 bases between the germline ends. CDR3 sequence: CAISARQTGSYNSPLHF. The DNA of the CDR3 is TGTGCCATCAGTGCCCGACAGACGGGCTCCTATAATTCACCCCTCCACTTT.

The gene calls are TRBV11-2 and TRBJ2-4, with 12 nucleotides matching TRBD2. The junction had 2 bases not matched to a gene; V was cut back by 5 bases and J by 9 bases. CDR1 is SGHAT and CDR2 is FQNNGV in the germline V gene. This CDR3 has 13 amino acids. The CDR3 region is CASSQGLAGIQYF. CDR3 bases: TGTGCCAGCAGCCAGGGACTAGCGGGCATTCAGTACTTC.

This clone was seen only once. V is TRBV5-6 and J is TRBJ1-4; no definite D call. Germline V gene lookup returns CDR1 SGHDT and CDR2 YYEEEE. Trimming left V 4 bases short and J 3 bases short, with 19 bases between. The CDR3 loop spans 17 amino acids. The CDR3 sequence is CASSPDFPGGPNEKLFF. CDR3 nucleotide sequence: TGTGCCAGCAGCCCGGACTTCCCGGGCGGCCCTAATGAAAAACTGTTTTTT.

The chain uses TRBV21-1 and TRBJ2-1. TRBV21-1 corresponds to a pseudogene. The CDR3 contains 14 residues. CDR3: CASSKAQRGDEQFF. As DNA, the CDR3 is TGTGCCAGCAGCAAAGCGCAGAGAGGGGATGAGCAGTTCTTC.